These T cell receptor beta chains were read from a single sample in a study of T cells after posttransplantation cyclophosphamide. The data were produced by immunoSEQ multiplex PCR, yet TCRdb's version contains in-frame clones alone and is incomplete. The data show around 12,000 clones, 85% to 95% seen once. The sequenced sample consisted of naive CD8+ T cells sorted from PBMCs. The receptors were sampled from a man younger than 45 in good health and a related stem cell transplant donor. The CDR3 runs from the conserved cysteine through the conserved F or W. The order of the fields is CDR3 length, J gene, V gene, clone size, D gene, CDR3 DNA, CDR3 protein. The D gene is left open where the match is weak. Size is stated for part of the rows, as once, few or many counts, or as a class when the clone is expanded.

13,TRBJ1-2,TRBV6-5,few,TRBD1,TGTGCCAGCAAGACAGGGATTAACTATGGCTACACCTTC,CASKTGINYGYTF
17,TRBJ1-6,TRBV11-2,.,.,TGTGCCAGCAGCTTAGATATGGTAAGGGGTGATAATTCACCCCTCCACTTT,CASSLDMVRGDNSPLHF
15,TRBJ2-7,TRBV9,.,TRBD2,TGTGCCAGCAGCGAGCTAGCGGGGGGGCTTACCGAGCAGTACTTC,CASSELAGGLTEQYF
16,TRBJ2-3,TRBV11-1,.,.,TGTGCCAGCAGCTTATTACGGGGGACCAGAGGAGATACGCAGTATTTT,CASSLLRGTRGDTQYF
15,TRBJ2-1,TRBV7-6,.,TRBD1,TGTGCCAGCAGCAACACGGACAGGGGAGATGGTGAGCAGTTCTTC,CASSNTDRGDGEQFF
13,TRBJ2-1,TRBV6-5,.,.,TGTGCCAGCAGTCCGGACAGCCTCGATGAGCAGTTCTTC,CASSPDSLDEQFF
13,TRBJ1-2,TRBV19,once,.,TGTGCCAGTAGTATTCGCCTAGGGGGTGGCTACACCTTC,CASSIRLGGGYTF
16,TRBJ1-5,TRBV19,.,TRBD1,TGTGCCAGTAGTATAGACACAGGGGAAGGCAATCAGCCCCAGCATTTT,CASSIDTGEGNQPQHF
16,TRBJ2-7,TRBV4-2,.,.,TGTGCCAGCAGCCAAGGGGCGGGGCCCCAAGCAAGGGAGCAGTACTTC,CASSQGAGPQAREQYF
14,TRBJ1-2,TRBV11-2,.,TRBD1,TGTGCCAGCAGCCCCGGACAGGGAGAATATGGCTACACCTTC,CASSPGQGEYGYTF
15,TRBJ1-1,TRBV4-3,.,.,TGCGCCAGCAGCCAAGTTGGCCAGTCGAACACTGAAGCTTTCTTT,CASSQVGQSNTEAFF
14,TRBJ2-7,TRBV5-1,once,TRBD1,TGCGCCAGCGCCTCCGGGACAGATTTAAACGAGCAGTACTTC,CASASGTDLNEQYF
15,TRBJ1-4,TRBV28,once,.,TGTGCCAGCAGTTTATCTATGGGGCGCAATGAAAAACTGTTTTTT,CASSLSMGRNEKLFF
14,TRBJ1-1,TRBV6-1,once,TRBD1,TGTGCCAGCAGGATAGCGAGGGGGCACACTGAAGCTTTCTTT,CASRIARGHTEAFF
16,TRBJ2-7,TRBV4-3,.,TRBD1,TGCGCCAGCAGCCACGAACTTGGGACAGGAGCTTACGAGCAGTACTTC,CASSHELGTGAYEQYF
14,TRBJ2-2,TRBV5-1,.,.,TGCGCCAGCAGCTTTGGGGCTAACACCGGGGAGCTGTTTTTT,CASSFGANTGELFF
16,TRBJ2-7,TRBV4-1,.,TRBD1,TGCGCCAGCAGCCAAAATACGGACAGGGAGCCACACGAGCAGTACTTC,CASSQNTDREPHEQYF
14,TRBJ1-2,TRBV7-9,.,TRBD1,TGTGCCAGCAGCCAACAGGGGTATAACTATGGCTACACCTTC,CASSQQGYNYGYTF
15,TRBJ1-1,TRBV4-1,.,TRBD1,TGCGCCAGCAGCCAATACAGGGGCGGCATCACTGAAGCTTTCTTT,CASSQYRGGITEAFF
14,TRBJ1-2,TRBV2,.,.,TGTGCCAGCAGTGAAGGGAGGGGAAACTATGGCTACACCTTC,CASSEGRGNYGYTF
16,TRBJ2-7,TRBV21-1,.,.,TGTGCCAGCAGTACCCTCCCGGGACAGGGGTCCTACGAGCAGTACTTC,CASSTLPGQGSYEQYF
14,TRBJ2-1,TRBV6-5,.,TRBD2,TGTGCCAGCAGTTCCACTAGCGGGGGTTATGAGCAGTTCTTC,CASSSTSGGYEQFF
18,TRBJ1-2,TRBV5-1,.,TRBD1,TGCGCCAGCAGCTTGGCCTATGGGACAGCTAACGATAACTATGGCTACACCTTC,CASSLAYGTANDNYGYTF
16,TRBJ2-7,TRBV6-5,.,.,TGTGCCAGCAGTTACTCCTTCGGGGAGGGGGGGTACGAGCAGTACTTC,CASSYSFGEGGYEQYF
15,TRBJ2-5,TRBV5-4,once,.,TGTGCCAGCAGCTCGAACGGGTTAAGGGGAGAGACCCAGTACTTC,CASSSNGLRGETQYF
16,TRBJ1-5,TRBV4-1,.,.,TGCGCCAGCAGCCAAGTCGTGACAGGAACTAATCAGCCCCAGCATTTT,CASSQVVTGTNQPQHF
13,TRBJ1-1,TRBV6-5,.,TRBD1,TGTGCCAGCAGTCTGGGACAGGGCGCTGAAGCTTTCTTT,CASSLGQGAEAFF
14,TRBJ2-5,TRBV28,.,TRBD1,TGTGCCAGCAGCTCCCCTGACAGGGTTGGTGAGCAGTACTTC,CASSSPDRVGEQYF
14,TRBJ1-1,TRBV6-5,.,.,TGTGCCAGCAGTTACGGTCAGGGGAGTGGTGAAGCTTTCTTT,CASSYGQGSGEAFF
14,TRBJ1-6,TRBV7-6,once,.,TGTGCCAGCAGCCCCGCCAGGGATAATTCACCCCTCCACTTT,CASSPARDNSPLHF
15,TRBJ1-5,TRBV5-6,.,TRBD1,TGTGCCAGCAGCCCGGGGACAGGCCTTGGGCAGCCCCAGCATTTT,CASSPGTGLGQPQHF
15,TRBJ2-2,TRBV27,.,TRBD1,TGTGCCAGCAGTTTGGGGACAGGGCTCGTCGGGGAGCTGTTTTTT,CASSLGTGLVGELFF
16,TRBJ2-5,TRBV14,.,.,TGTGCCAGCAGCCAAGAGGAGGCTAATGGGCAAGAGACCCAGTACTTC,CASSQEEANGQETQYF
14,TRBJ2-1,TRBV4-1,once,.,TGCGCCAGCAGCCAAGGAGGGTCCTACAATGAGCAGTTCTTC,CASSQGGSYNEQFF
15,TRBJ2-2,TRBV7-2,.,TRBD1,TGTGCCAGCAGCTTGACAGGGGGCGCGGTCGGGGAGCTGTTTTTT,CASSLTGGAVGELFF
13,TRBJ2-3,TRBV6-1,.,TRBD1,TGTGCCAGCAGGACAGGGGGCCCAGATACGCAGTATTTT,CASRTGGPDTQYF
13,TRBJ2-2,TRBV7-3,.,.,TGTGCCAGCAGCTTAGAGGGTACCGGGGAGCTGTTTTTT,CASSLEGTGELFF
14,TRBJ2-1,TRBV5-1,.,TRBD2,TGCGCCAGCAGCTTGGTCGGGGGGGGTCTTGAGCAGTTCTTC,CASSLVGGGLEQFF
17,TRBJ1-1,TRBV19,.,.,TGTGCCAGTAGTCTGGCAGGGAGGGGGGAAAGGGACACTGAAGCTTTCTTT,CASSLAGRGERDTEAFF
14,TRBJ2-7,TRBV6-5,.,TRBD1,TGTGCCAGCAGTTACTCCTGGACAGGTGGCGAGCAGTACTTC,CASSYSWTGGEQYF
11,TRBJ2-1,TRBV9,.,.,TGTGCCAGCAGCGCTAACAATGAGCAGTTCTTC,CASSANNEQFF
15,TRBJ1-5,TRBV28,.,TRBD1,TGTGCCAGCAGCATGGGACAGGGGGCGAATCAGCCCCAGCATTTT,CASSMGQGANQPQHF
16,TRBJ1-2,TRBV6-6,.,TRBD1,TGTGCCAGCAGTTACCGTTCGTCCACAGGGGGCTATGGCTACACCTTC,CASSYRSSTGGYGYTF
16,TRBJ2-3,TRBV7-9,once,TRBD2,TGTGCCAGCAGCTTAAGCCTAGCGGGGGTCACAGATACGCAGTATTTT,CASSLSLAGVTDTQYF
16,TRBJ2-4,TRBV4-1,.,.,TGCGCCAGCAGCCAACCGGGACACTCAGAAAAAAACATTCAGTACTTC,CASSQPGHSEKNIQYF
13,TRBJ1-1,TRBV2,.,.,TGTGCCAGCCAGGCCCCAGAAGGGAGTGAAGCTTTCTTT,CASQAPEGSEAFF
14,TRBJ2-4,TRBV6-6,once,TRBD1,TGTGCCAGCAGTTCACAGGGGGCAGGGGACATTCAGTACTTC,CASSSQGAGDIQYF
13,TRBJ2-7,TRBV6-1,.,.,TGTGCCAGCAGTGAAAGACACTTTTACGAGCAGTACTTC,CASSERHFYEQYF
13,TRBJ1-1,TRBV28,.,.,TGTGCCAGCAGTTTCGGAGAGAACACTGAAGCTTTCTTT,CASSFGENTEAFF
15,TRBJ2-1,TRBV13,.,TRBD2,TGTGCCAGCAGCTCGAGCGGGGGGGCGGGCAATGAGCAGTTCTTC,CASSSSGGAGNEQFF
13,TRBJ2-7,TRBV29-1,.,.,TGCAGCGTTGTAACAGCCGATGCCTACGAGCAGTACTTC,CSVVTADAYEQYF
16,TRBJ2-5,TRBV5-1,.,TRBD2,TGCGCCAGCAGCCCGCCCCTAGCGGGGCAGCAAGAGACCCAGTACTTC,CASSPPLAGQQETQYF
15,TRBJ2-1,TRBV28,.,TRBD1,TGTGCCAGCAGTTTAGGGGACAGGGGGTATGGTGAGCAGTTCTTC,CASSLGDRGYGEQFF
17,TRBJ2-7,TRBV4-1,once,TRBD1,TGCGCCAGCAGCCAAGTCCCGCCGGGACAGGGGGGGTATGAGCAGTACTTC,CASSQVPPGQGGYEQYF